Listed below are T cell receptor beta chains from one sample, sequenced in a study of blood T cell repertoires in COVID-19. Sequencing used immunoSEQ multiplex PCR; TCRdb keeps in-frame clones, though not all of them. The data show just under 80,000 clones, 88% seen once. Sequencing was carried out using peripheral blood. Every receptor here comes from a human donor in a cohort sampled during active COVID-19. CDR3s include the opening cysteine and the closing phenylalanine or tryptophan. Fields, in order: D gene, J gene, V gene, clone size, CDR3 length, CDR3 DNA, CDR3 protein. The D gene is left open where the match is weak. Some rows mark clone size as missing; the rest say once, few, many or name a class of expanded clone.

D gene: TRBD1
J gene: TRBJ2-7
V gene: TRBV3-1/TRBV3-2
clone size: -
CDR3 length: 14
CDR3 DNA: TGTGCCAGCAGCCCTTTGACAGGGGGAGGCGAGCAGTACTTC
CDR3 protein: CASSPLTGGGEQYF

D gene: -
J gene: TRBJ2-2
V gene: TRBV24-1
clone size: -
CDR3 length: 17
CDR3 DNA: TGTGCCACCAGTGACGCCGCTAGTCAGGGCCGCACCGGGGAGCTGTTTTTT
CDR3 protein: CATSDAASQGRTGELFF

D gene: -
J gene: TRBJ2-7
V gene: TRBV20-1
clone size: once
CDR3 length: 11
CDR3 DNA: TGCAGTGCTGCGGACAGCTACGAGCAGTACTTC
CDR3 protein: CSAADSYEQYF

D gene: TRBD1
J gene: TRBJ2-7
V gene: TRBV29-1
clone size: -
CDR3 length: 14
CDR3 DNA: TGCAGCGTTGGCCGGGACAGGGGCTTGTACGAGCAGTACTTC
CDR3 protein: CSVGRDRGLYEQYF

D gene: -
J gene: TRBJ1-1
V gene: TRBV5-1
clone size: -
CDR3 length: 13
CDR3 DNA: TGCGCCAGCAGCTCGGACATGAACACTGAAGCTTTCTTT
CDR3 protein: CASSSDMNTEAFF

D gene: -
J gene: TRBJ2-3
V gene: TRBV24-1
clone size: -
CDR3 length: 15
CDR3 DNA: TGTGCCACCGCCCGAAAGCAGACTAGCACAGATACGCAGTATTTT
CDR3 protein: CATARKQTSTDTQYF

D gene: -
J gene: TRBJ1-4
V gene: TRBV10-3
clone size: -
CDR3 length: 15
CDR3 DNA: TGTGCCATCAGTGGGGGCAGGGAAGGAAATGAAAAACTGTTTTTT
CDR3 protein: CAISGGREGNEKLFF

D gene: TRBD1
J gene: TRBJ2-1
V gene: TRBV6-5
clone size: few
CDR3 length: 15
CDR3 DNA: TGTGCCAGCAGCCCCAGGGGGTTGACCTACAATGAGCAGTTCTTC
CDR3 protein: CASSPRGLTYNEQFF

D gene: -
J gene: TRBJ1-2
V gene: TRBV3-1/TRBV3-2
clone size: -
CDR3 length: 16
CDR3 DNA: TGTGCCAGCAGCCCCCGGGGGACCTACCGAATCTATGGCTACACCTTC
CDR3 protein: CASSPRGTYRIYGYTF

D gene: TRBD1
J gene: TRBJ1-2
V gene: TRBV5-1
clone size: -
CDR3 length: 14
CDR3 DNA: TGCGCCAGCAGCTCGAAGACAGGGACCTATGGCTACACCTTC
CDR3 protein: CASSSKTGTYGYTF

D gene: -
J gene: TRBJ1-4
V gene: TRBV4-2
clone size: once
CDR3 length: 17
CDR3 DNA: TGTGCCAGCAGCCGGGGCCCCAGGCGCCTGGAGGGAGAAAAACTGTTTTTT
CDR3 protein: CASSRGPRRLEGEKLFF

D gene: -
J gene: TRBJ1-4
V gene: TRBV9
clone size: -
CDR3 length: 13
CDR3 DNA: TGTGCCAGCAGCCAAACAGGGTCCCAAAAACTGTTTTTT
CDR3 protein: CASSQTGSQKLFF

D gene: -
J gene: TRBJ1-2
V gene: TRBV5-5
clone size: -
CDR3 length: 15
CDR3 DNA: TGTGCCAGCAGCTTGGAAGGGTCAGGACTCTATGGCTACACCTTC
CDR3 protein: CASSLEGSGLYGYTF

D gene: -
J gene: TRBJ1-4
V gene: TRBV3-1/TRBV3-2
clone size: -
CDR3 length: 14
CDR3 DNA: TGTGCCAGCAGCCAAGGTATACGGAATGAAAAACTGTTTTTT
CDR3 protein: CASSQGIRNEKLFF

D gene: TRBD1
J gene: TRBJ1-5
V gene: TRBV3-1/TRBV3-2
clone size: -
CDR3 length: 16
CDR3 DNA: TGTGCCAGCAGCTATTCTTCGGGACAGGGGTATCAGCCCCAGCATTTT
CDR3 protein: CASSYSSGQGYQPQHF

D gene: -
J gene: TRBJ2-7
V gene: TRBV28
clone size: -
CDR3 length: 12
CDR3 DNA: TGTGCCACAAGACAGAGCTCCTACGAGCAGTACTTC
CDR3 protein: CATRQSSYEQYF

D gene: -
J gene: TRBJ2-7
V gene: TRBV7-9
clone size: -
CDR3 length: 14
CDR3 DNA: TGTGCCAGCAGTAACGCGGGCCTTTACTACGAGCAGTACTTC
CDR3 protein: CASSNAGLYYEQYF

D gene: -
J gene: TRBJ2-3
V gene: TRBV7-3
clone size: -
CDR3 length: 17
CDR3 DNA: TGTGCCAGCAGCCCCCTCGTTAGCCCTCTCATCCCAGATACGCAGTATTTT
CDR3 protein: CASSPLVSPLIPDTQYF

D gene: TRBD2
J gene: TRBJ2-7
V gene: TRBV7-8
clone size: -
CDR3 length: 19
CDR3 DNA: TGTGCCAGCAGCCCGGAGACTAGCGGGAGGGTTTTAAGACCCTACGAGCAGTACTTC
CDR3 protein: CASSPETSGRVLRPYEQYF

D gene: -
J gene: TRBJ1-1
V gene: TRBV7-6
clone size: -
CDR3 length: 13
CDR3 DNA: TGTGCCAGCAGCTTAGGACCTCAGGGAGAAGCTTTCTTT
CDR3 protein: CASSLGPQGEAFF

D gene: -
J gene: TRBJ2-1
V gene: TRBV15
clone size: -
CDR3 length: 17
CDR3 DNA: TGTGCCACCAGCAGAGATTTAGCGGCCTCTCGGGGCAATGAGCAGTTCTTC
CDR3 protein: CATSRDLAASRGNEQFF

D gene: -
J gene: TRBJ2-4
V gene: TRBV6-2/TRBV6-3
clone size: -
CDR3 length: 13
CDR3 DNA: TGTGCCAGCAGTTACTCGAGCGGGAACATTCAGTACTTC
CDR3 protein: CASSYSSGNIQYF

D gene: -
J gene: TRBJ2-1
V gene: TRBV5-4
clone size: -
CDR3 length: 15
CDR3 DNA: TGTGCCAGCAGCTGGGCGACGGGGAAAGAAAATGAGCAGTTCTTC
CDR3 protein: CASSWATGKENEQFF

D gene: TRBD2
J gene: TRBJ2-7
V gene: TRBV7-6
clone size: -
CDR3 length: 15
CDR3 DNA: TGTGCCAGCAGCCCCCTAGCGGGGGGCACCTACGAGCAGTACTTC
CDR3 protein: CASSPLAGGTYEQYF

D gene: -
J gene: TRBJ1-1
V gene: TRBV10-1
clone size: -
CDR3 length: 17
CDR3 DNA: TGCGCCAGCAGTGAGTCTGGAACAGCGGTTCAGAACACTGAAGCTTTCTTT
CDR3 protein: CASSESGTAVQNTEAFF